One sample yielded the 2 T cell receptor beta chains listed below, sequenced in a study of shared clonotypes between healthy human individuals. Clones were sequenced by immunoSEQ multiplex PCR, and TCRdb holds only the in-frame ones, with some missing. The table shows roughly 2.6 million clones, with about 92% occurring only once. Sequencing used naive CD4+ T cells sorted from blood. Regarding subset: CD45RA+ positively selected. The receptor set was obtained from a man aged 18 to 35 in good health.

The chain combines TRBV6-1 with TRBJ2-7; the D gene is possibly TRBD2 (5 bases). Germline assignment: CDR1 MNHNS and CDR2 SASEGT. Between the trimmed V and J ends, which lost 5 bases and 0 bases, there was a span of 8 bases. The CDR3 length is 13 residues. CDR3 amino acids: CASSSGNSYEQYF. The CDR3 region has the DNA TGTGCCAGCAGTTCCGGGAACTCCTACGAGCAGTACTTC.

The rearrangement links TRBV15 to TRBJ2-2; possible D gene TRBD1, 6 bases. The germline V gene has CDR1 LNHNV and CDR2 YYDKDF (reference sequence). The CDR3 loop spans 16 amino acids. Trimming stripped 0 bases from V and 1 base from J, with 9 bases between. The CDR3: CATSREGAGNTGELFF. CDR3 nucleotide sequence: TGTGCCACCAGCAGAGAGGGGGCAGGGAACACCGGGGAGCTGTTTTTT.